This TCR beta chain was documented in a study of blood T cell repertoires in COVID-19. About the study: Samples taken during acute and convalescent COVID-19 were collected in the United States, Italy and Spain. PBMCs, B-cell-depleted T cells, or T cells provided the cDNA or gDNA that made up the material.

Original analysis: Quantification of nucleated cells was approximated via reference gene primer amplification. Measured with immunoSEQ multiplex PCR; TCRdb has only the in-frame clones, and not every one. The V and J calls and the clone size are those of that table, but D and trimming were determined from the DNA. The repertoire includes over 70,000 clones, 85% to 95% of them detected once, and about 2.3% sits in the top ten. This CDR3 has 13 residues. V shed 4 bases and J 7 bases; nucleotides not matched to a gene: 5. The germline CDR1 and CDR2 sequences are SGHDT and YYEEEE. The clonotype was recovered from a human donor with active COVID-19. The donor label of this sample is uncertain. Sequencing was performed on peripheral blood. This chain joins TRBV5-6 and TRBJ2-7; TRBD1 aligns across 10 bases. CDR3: CASSATGGGEQYF. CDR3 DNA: TGTGCCAGCAGCGCGACAGGGGGCGGGGAGCAGTACTTC.